Listed below are T cell receptor beta chains from one sample, sequenced in a study of sequential checkpoint blockade in melanoma. The table came from immunoSEQ multiplex PCR; TCRdb's copy has only in-frame clones and leaves some out. Of under 15,000 clones listed, roughly 82% are singletons. The sequences come from CD8+ T cells sorted from blood (inferred from file names), collected from a patient given nivolumab and ipilimumab in sequence. The receptors were gathered from a human donor with melanoma. Both conserved end residues are part of each CDR3. A D gene is named only where the DNA matches it firmly. Only part of the rows carry a size: once, few, many, or a class if the clone is expanded.

V: TRBV2; J: TRBJ2-2; size: .; D: TRBD1; DNA: TGTGCCTCCGAGATAGTAGGGGGCGAGGACACCGGGGAGCTGTTTTTT; CDR3: CASEIVGGEDTGELFF
V: TRBV4-3; J: TRBJ1-1; size: .; D: .; DNA: TGCGCCAGCAGCCAAGGAGGTAGCCGGATGAACACTGAAGCTTTCTTT; CDR3: CASSQGGSRMNTEAFF
V: TRBV7-8; J: TRBJ2-7; size: .; D: TRBD1; DNA: TGTGCCAGCAGCCTTGGGGACAGCTCCTACGAGCAGTACTTC; CDR3: CASSLGDSSYEQYF
V: TRBV7-9; J: TRBJ2-5; size: .; D: TRBD2; DNA: TGTGCCAGCAGCCCTCGGACTAGCGGCTACTCCGGTGAGACCCAGTACTTC; CDR3: CASSPRTSGYSGETQYF
V: TRBV5-4; J: TRBJ2-7; size: few; D: .; DNA: TGTGCCAGCAGCCAAGCCGGAGCGAGCTACGAGCAGTACTTC; CDR3: CASSQAGASYEQYF
V: TRBV9; J: TRBJ2-5; size: .; D: .; DNA: TGTGCCAGCAGCGTAGAAGAAGGATGGGGGCGGGAGACCCAGTACTTC; CDR3: CASSVEEGWGRETQYF
V: TRBV6-4; J: TRBJ1-6; size: .; D: .; DNA: TGTGCCAGCAGTGTTGAGGGTCGGGGAAGTAATTCACCCCTCCACTTT; CDR3: CASSVEGRGSNSPLHF
V: TRBV7-9; J: TRBJ2-7; size: once; D: TRBD2; DNA: TGTGCCAGCAGCTTACCTAGCGGGGCCTCCTACGAGCAGTACTTC; CDR3: CASSLPSGASYEQYF
V: TRBV9; J: TRBJ2-1; size: .; D: TRBD2; DNA: TGTGCCAGCAGCGAGCCAGGGACTAGCGGGGGGCGAGAGCAGTTCTTC; CDR3: CASSEPGTSGGREQFF
V: TRBV9; J: TRBJ2-3; size: .; D: .; DNA: TGTGCCAGCAGCGTAGGGGGGGTCCCTACCACAGATACGCAGTATTTT; CDR3: CASSVGGVPTTDTQYF
V: TRBV12-5; J: TRBJ2-7; size: once; D: .; DNA: TGTGCTAGTGGTCCACTCCTCTACGAGCAGTACTTC; CDR3: CASGPLLYEQYF
V: TRBV5-1; J: TRBJ2-1; size: .; D: TRBD2; DNA: TGCGCCAGCAGCCCCTGGGTGAGCGGGAGGGACAATGAGCAGTTCTTC; CDR3: CASSPWVSGRDNEQFF
V: TRBV6-5; J: TRBJ2-7; size: .; D: TRBD1; DNA: TGTGCCACCCAGGGGGTGTTCTCCTACGAGCAGTACTTC; CDR3: CATQGVFSYEQYF
V: TRBV28; J: TRBJ2-3; size: .; D: TRBD2; DNA: TGTGCCAGCAGCCTAGGACTAGCGGGAGGGGGGACTAGCACAGATACGCAGTATTTT; CDR3: CASSLGLAGGGTSTDTQYF
V: TRBV6-6; J: TRBJ1-1; size: .; D: TRBD1; DNA: TGTGCCAGCCTGGACAGGGCCCCAACTGAAGCTTTCTTT; CDR3: CASLDRAPTEAFF
V: TRBV5-8; J: TRBJ1-5; size: once; D: .; DNA: TGTGCCAGCAGCCCACTCCCAGGGGAACGTATCAATCAGCCCCAGCATTTT; CDR3: CASSPLPGERINQPQHF
V: TRBV5-5; J: TRBJ1-5; size: .; D: .; DNA: TGTGCCAGCAGCTTGGCCGCAGGAGGATACAATCAGCCCCAGCATTTT; CDR3: CASSLAAGGYNQPQHF
V: TRBV27; J: TRBJ2-5; size: few; D: .; DNA: TGTGCCAGCAGCCGAGGTAGAGAGACCCAGTACTTC; CDR3: CASSRGRETQYF
V: TRBV5-1; J: TRBJ2-1; size: .; D: .; DNA: TGCGCCAGCAGCTTGTGGTCAGGCAATGAGCAGTTCTTC; CDR3: CASSLWSGNEQFF
V: TRBV19; J: TRBJ1-5; size: .; D: TRBD1; DNA: TGTGCCAGTAGTACCGGGACAGCCTGGGGCAATCAGCCCCAGCATTTT; CDR3: CASSTGTAWGNQPQHF
V: TRBV9; J: TRBJ2-1; size: .; D: .; DNA: TGTGCCAGCAGCCCCCGGAGGGGGGGGGCCTACAATGAGCAGTTCTTC; CDR3: CASSPRRGGAYNEQFF
V: TRBV11-3; J: TRBJ2-1; size: .; D: TRBD2; DNA: TGTGCCAGCAGCTTAGTTTTCTCCGGGACTAGCGGGTTCAATGAGCAGTTCTTC; CDR3: CASSLVFSGTSGFNEQFF
V: TRBV6-1; J: TRBJ2-1; size: .; D: .; DNA: TGTGCCACGCCAGGGAGGACAACCAATGAGCAGTTCTTC; CDR3: CATPGRTTNEQFF
V: TRBV7-9; J: TRBJ2-1; size: once; D: .; DNA: TGTGCCAGCAGCTTATCGAGTAGTGAGGTGAATGAGCAGTTCTTC; CDR3: CASSLSSSEVNEQFF
V: TRBV7-8; J: TRBJ2-5; size: .; D: .; DNA: TGTGCCAGCAGCTCCCGACATGCGGAGACCCAGTACTTC; CDR3: CASSSRHAETQYF
V: TRBV5-1; J: TRBJ2-1; size: medium-sized; D: .; DNA: TGCGCCAGCAGCGGGCGGGACTGGAGCTCCTACAATGAGCAGTTCTTC; CDR3: CASSGRDWSSYNEQFF
V: TRBV6-4; J: TRBJ2-3; size: .; D: .; DNA: TGTGCCAGCAGTGACCCCCCAGGGCCACAGTCCGGAGATACGCAGTATTTT; CDR3: CASSDPPGPQSGDTQYF
V: TRBV2; J: TRBJ2-5; size: .; D: TRBD1; DNA: TGTGCCAGCACCCCCCGGACAGGGCAAGAGACCCAGTACTTC; CDR3: CASTPRTGQETQYF
V: TRBV7-2; J: TRBJ2-5; size: .; D: TRBD2; DNA: TGTGCCAGCAGCTTAGAACTAGCGGGGTTGGAGACCCAGTACTTC; CDR3: CASSLELAGLETQYF
V: TRBV4-1; J: TRBJ2-2; size: medium-sized; D: .; DNA: TGCGCCAGCAGCCGGTCGGGTGCCGGGGAGCTGTTTTTT; CDR3: CASSRSGAGELFF
V: TRBV25-1; J: TRBJ1-4; size: .; D: TRBD1; DNA: TGTGCCAGCAGTGAGGGCGGGGACAGAGCTAATGAAAAACTGTTTTTT; CDR3: CASSEGGDRANEKLFF
V: TRBV5-1; J: TRBJ1-1; size: .; D: TRBD1; DNA: TGCGCCAGCAGCTTACCGGGACAGGCCCCGAACACTGAAGCTTTCTTT; CDR3: CASSLPGQAPNTEAFF
V: TRBV29-1; J: TRBJ2-3; size: .; D: TRBD2; DNA: TGCAGCGTTGATGTTAGCGGGAGAGGGACAGATACGCAGTATTTT; CDR3: CSVDVSGRGTDTQYF
V: TRBV6-1; J: TRBJ2-1; size: .; D: .; DNA: TGTGCCGGGGGGATTGGTAGCGACAATGAGCAGTTCTTC; CDR3: CAGGIGSDNEQFF
V: TRBV9; J: TRBJ2-2; size: .; D: TRBD1; DNA: TGTGCCAGCGGGGGACAGGGGGCGGCCGGGGAGCTGTTTTTT; CDR3: CASGGQGAAGELFF
V: TRBV10-3; J: TRBJ2-7; size: .; D: .; DNA: TGTGCCATCACCGAGAAGACAGGACGCTCCTACGAGCAGTACTTC; CDR3: CAITEKTGRSYEQYF
V: TRBV7-3; J: TRBJ2-1; size: .; D: TRBD2; DNA: TGTGCCAGCAGTCGGCTAGCGGGAGTTGCAAGGTTGAATGAGCAGTTCTTC; CDR3: CASSRLAGVARLNEQFF
V: TRBV29-1; J: TRBJ1-2; size: .; D: TRBD1; DNA: TGCAGCGTGCGGGACAGATCCTATGGCTACACCTTC; CDR3: CSVRDRSYGYTF
V: TRBV4-1; J: TRBJ2-7; size: .; D: .; DNA: TGCGCCAGCAGCTCAACCCGGGACTGGAGCTACGAGCAGTACTTC; CDR3: CASSSTRDWSYEQYF
V: TRBV15; J: TRBJ2-3; size: .; D: TRBD2; DNA: TGTGCCACCAGCAGAGATCGGGGGGGGGCTGGCACAGATACGCAGTATTTT; CDR3: CATSRDRGGAGTDTQYF
V: TRBV5-1; J: TRBJ2-2; size: .; D: TRBD1; DNA: TGCGCCAGCAGCCCGAGGGACAGCAACACCGGGGAGCTGTTTTTT; CDR3: CASSPRDSNTGELFF
V: TRBV7-6; J: TRBJ2-2; size: .; D: TRBD2; DNA: TGTGCCAGCAGCCAGACTAGCGGGCCGACCGGGGAGCTGTTTTTT; CDR3: CASSQTSGPTGELFF
V: TRBV14; J: TRBJ2-3; size: .; D: TRBD1; DNA: TGTGCCAGCAGCCAAGGACAGGGCCTCTATACGCAGTATTTT; CDR3: CASSQGQGLYTQYF
V: TRBV27; J: TRBJ2-7; size: .; D: TRBD2; DNA: TGTGCCAGCAGTTACCTAGCGGGAGGTAACGAGCAGTACTTC; CDR3: CASSYLAGGNEQYF
V: TRBV6-5; J: TRBJ2-1; size: .; D: .; DNA: TGTGCCAGCAGTTTAGGGACTCCTAATGAGCAGTTCTTC; CDR3: CASSLGTPNEQFF
V: TRBV9; J: TRBJ1-5; size: .; D: .; DNA: TGTGCCAGCAGCGAAGGCGGCGGCAAGCAGCCCCAGCATTTT; CDR3: CASSEGGGKQPQHF
V: TRBV27; J: TRBJ2-3; size: .; D: TRBD1; DNA: TGTGCCAGCAGTCCCCGGGACAGGGGGACAGATACGCAGTATTTT; CDR3: CASSPRDRGTDTQYF
V: TRBV5-6; J: TRBJ1-2; size: .; D: TRBD1; DNA: TGTGCCAGCAGCACTCAGACAGGGTTTTATGGCTACACCTTC; CDR3: CASSTQTGFYGYTF
V: TRBV29-1; J: TRBJ2-3; size: .; D: .; DNA: TGCAGCGCCGGGCCATACCGGGACAAAGGTATTACAGATACGCAGTATTTT; CDR3: CSAGPYRDKGITDTQYF
V: TRBV7-2; J: TRBJ2-1; size: .; D: TRBD2; DNA: TGTGCCAGCAGCTTACTTGCTAGCGGGGGGTCCTACAATGAGCAGTTCTTC; CDR3: CASSLLASGGSYNEQFF
V: TRBV5-6; J: TRBJ2-3; size: .; D: .; DNA: TGTGCCAGCAGCGCGACAGATACAGATACGCAGTATTTT; CDR3: CASSATDTDTQYF
V: TRBV7-2; J: TRBJ2-7; size: few; D: TRBD1; DNA: TGTGCCAGCAGCCAAGACAGGGGGCGATACGAGCAGTACTTC; CDR3: CASSQDRGRYEQYF
V: TRBV5-1; J: TRBJ1-1; size: once; D: TRBD1; DNA: TGCGCCAGCAGCTCGCCAGGACAGGGGCCTATGAACACTGAAGCTTTCTTT; CDR3: CASSSPGQGPMNTEAFF
V: TRBV19; J: TRBJ2-2; size: .; D: TRBD1; DNA: TGTGCCAGCCGGGACAGCGATTACACCGGGGAGCTGTTTTTT; CDR3: CASRDSDYTGELFF
V: TRBV5-6; J: TRBJ2-5; size: .; D: .; DNA: TGTGCCAGCAGCACCGTCCCGGGACAAGGCTACTTC; CDR3: CASSTVPGQGYF
V: TRBV28; J: TRBJ2-7; size: .; D: .; DNA: TGTGCCAGCAGTCCCAGCGGAATGGGATACGAGCAGTACTTC; CDR3: CASSPSGMGYEQYF
V: TRBV7-9; J: TRBJ2-3; size: .; D: TRBD2; DNA: TGTGCCAGCAGCTGGACGGGAGGATCCGCAGATACGCAGTATTTT; CDR3: CASSWTGGSADTQYF
V: TRBV6-5; J: TRBJ1-2; size: few; D: .; DNA: TGTGCCAGCAGTCGAATAGCTAACTATGGCTACACCTTC; CDR3: CASSRIANYGYTF
V: TRBV9; J: TRBJ1-1; size: .; D: .; DNA: TGTGCCAGCAGCACAGGGAGTGGGGCCACTGAAGCTTTCTTT; CDR3: CASSTGSGATEAFF
V: TRBV7-8; J: TRBJ2-7; size: .; D: .; DNA: TGTGCCAGCAGCCGCCAGGCAGATGAGCAGTACTTC; CDR3: CASSRQADEQYF